This T cell receptor (beta chain) originates from a study of T-cell memory formation after mild COVID-19. The overall study: Each donor largely had its own TCR clusters.

J gave up 7 bases and V 4 bases, and 7 bases lay outside the gene matches. The CDR3 covers 14 residues. CDR1 is SGHNT, CDR2 YYREEE, per germline (reference sequence). Amplification by 5'RACE using constant-segment primers produced TCR alpha and TCR beta cDNA libraries that carried sample barcodes and UMIs. TCRdb independently ran MiXCR on the 5' RACE reads; one entry per CDR3 protein. In the table there are under 650,000 distinct CDR3 sequences, 18% of which are singletons. Sequenced sample: PBMCs or a T cell subset sorted from them (not recorded which). This receptor was identified in an adult woman who had mild COVID-19 (a few samples of this study predate the infection). Cell type and time point are not known. This chain uses TRBV5-4 with TRBJ2-2; 7 bases are a match to TRBD1. The CDR3 sequence: CASSQGQRFGELFF. For the CDR3, the DNA is TGTGCCAGCAGCCAGGGACAGAGGTTCGGGGAGCTGTTTTTT.